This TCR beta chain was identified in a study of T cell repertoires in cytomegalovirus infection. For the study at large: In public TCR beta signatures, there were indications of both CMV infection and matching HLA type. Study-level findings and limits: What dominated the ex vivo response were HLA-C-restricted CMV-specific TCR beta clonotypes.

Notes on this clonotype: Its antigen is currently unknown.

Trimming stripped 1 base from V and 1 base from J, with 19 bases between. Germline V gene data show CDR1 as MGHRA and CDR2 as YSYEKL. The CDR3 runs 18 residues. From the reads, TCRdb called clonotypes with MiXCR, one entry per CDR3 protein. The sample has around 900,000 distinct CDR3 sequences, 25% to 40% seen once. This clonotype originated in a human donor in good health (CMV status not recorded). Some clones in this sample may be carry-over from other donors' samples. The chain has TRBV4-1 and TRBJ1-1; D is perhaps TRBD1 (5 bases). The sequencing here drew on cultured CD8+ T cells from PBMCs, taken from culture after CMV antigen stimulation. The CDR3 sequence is CASSQVAPEGLRNTEAFF. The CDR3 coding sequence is TGCGCCAGCAGCCAAGTAGCCCCGGAGGGACTGAGGAACACTGAAGCTTTCTTT.